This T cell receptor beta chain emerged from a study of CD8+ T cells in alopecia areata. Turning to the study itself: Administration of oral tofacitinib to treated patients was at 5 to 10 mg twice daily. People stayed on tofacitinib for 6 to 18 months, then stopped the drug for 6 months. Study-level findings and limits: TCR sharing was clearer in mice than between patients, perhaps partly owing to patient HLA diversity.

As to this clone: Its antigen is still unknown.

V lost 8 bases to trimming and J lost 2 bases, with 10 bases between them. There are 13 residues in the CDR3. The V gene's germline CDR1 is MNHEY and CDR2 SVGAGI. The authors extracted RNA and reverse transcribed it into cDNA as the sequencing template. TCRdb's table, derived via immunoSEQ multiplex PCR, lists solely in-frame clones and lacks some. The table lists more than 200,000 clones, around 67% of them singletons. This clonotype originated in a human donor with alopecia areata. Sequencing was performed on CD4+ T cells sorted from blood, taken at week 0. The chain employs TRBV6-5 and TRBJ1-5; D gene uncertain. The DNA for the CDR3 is TGTGCCAGCGGGTTGAGAGGCAATCAGCCCCAGCATTTT. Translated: CASGLRGNQPQHF.